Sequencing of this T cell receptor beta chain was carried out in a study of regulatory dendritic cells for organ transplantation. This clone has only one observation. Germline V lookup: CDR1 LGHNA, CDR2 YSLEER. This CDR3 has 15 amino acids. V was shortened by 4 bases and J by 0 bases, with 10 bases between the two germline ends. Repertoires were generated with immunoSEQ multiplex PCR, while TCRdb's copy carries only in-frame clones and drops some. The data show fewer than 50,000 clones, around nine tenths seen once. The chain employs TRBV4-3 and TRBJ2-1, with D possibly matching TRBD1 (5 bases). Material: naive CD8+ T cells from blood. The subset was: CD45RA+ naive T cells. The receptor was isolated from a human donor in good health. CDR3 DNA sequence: TGCGCCAGCAGCCGCCGACAGAGCTCCTACAATGAGCAGTTCTTC. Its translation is CASSRRQSSYNEQFF.